Listed here are 18 T cell receptor beta chains from one sample, sequenced in a study of tumor-infiltrating lymphocytes in primary liver carcinoma. Co-extraction of both nucleic acids (RNA and DNA) used about 18-34 mg of unsorted bulk tissue. TCR beta cDNA was prepared out of approximately 500 ng total RNA by means of a constant-region primer. Modified slightly, ARM-PCR produced TCR beta libraries over three nested multiplex PCR rounds. Both of the initial two PCR rounds ran for nine to ten cycles and employed TRBV1-TRBV30 forward primers alongside a C-beta reverse primer. TCRdb reprocessed the multiplex PCR reads with MiXCR, giving one entry per CDR3 protein. The sample lists roughly 120,000 distinct CDR3 sequences; 50% to 65% were seen once. The source material was liver tumor tissue from sampling region 1. As for subset: tumor region T1, superior pole. The receptors here all came from a woman aged 55-75 years with primary liver carcinoma and hepatitis B virus infection.

The rearrangement links TRBV11-3 to TRBJ2-3, with TRBD2 identical over 8 bases. J gave up 11 bases and V 1 base, and 11 bases lay outside the gene matches. The CDR3 consists of 15 residues. Looked up from germline, CDR1 is SGHNT and CDR2 is YENEEA. Written as DNA, the CDR3 is TGTGCCAGCAGCTTAGGGCGAGCGGGAGACCTTATGCAGTATTTT. Its translation is CASSLGRAGDLMQYF.

For this clonotype: This could be a read error, since a much larger clone is one nucleotide away. The CDR3 coding sequence is TGCGCCAGCAGCTATGTAGCGGGAGGTGCCTACAATGAGCAGTTCTTC. It is translated as CASSYVAGGAYNEQFF. The J gene is TRBJ2-1, the V gene TRBV4-1, with 10 bases fitting TRBD2. The CDR3 is made up of 16 amino acids. The germline CDR1 and CDR2 sequences are MGHRA and YSYEKL. V trimming: 5 bases; J trimming: 2 bases; junction bases outside the gene matches: 6.

To note about this clonotype: A clone one base away is much larger, so this may be a read error. The V and J genes are TRBV7-8 and TRBJ1-5; D remains unclear. Germline V gene sequence: CDR1 SGHVS, CDR2 FQNEAQ. This CDR3 is 14 amino acids long. CDR3 sequence reads: CASGLGLPNQPQHF. The CDR3 nucleotides are TGTGCCAGCGGCTTGGGCTTGCCCAATCAGCCCCAGCATTTT.

Of note for this clonotype: A read error may produce the germline difference seen at one junction end. The V call is TRBV4-2, the J call TRBJ2-5; TRBD1 matches at 9 bases. This CDR3 spans 19 amino acids. The germline V gene encodes CDR1 LGHNA and CDR2 YNFKEQ. The DNA of the CDR3 is TGTACCAGCAGCCAAGGAGGGACAGGGACCCATCCTGGGGATGAGACCCAGTACTTC. Protein sequence: CTSSQGGTGTHPGDETQYF.

In the case of this clonotype: Since a much larger clone is just one base distant, this may be a read error. This chain uses TRBV4-2 with TRBJ2-2; D remains unclear. This CDR3 has 14 residues. Looked up from germline, CDR1 is LGHNA and CDR2 is YNFKEQ. This chain's CDR3 is CAGSQDLDTGELFF. In nucleotides, the CDR3 is TGTGCCGGCAGCCAAGATCTGGACACCGGGGAGCTGTTTTTT.

With respect to this clonotype: A read error may produce the germline difference seen at one junction end. This chain joins TRBV11-2 and TRBJ2-3; 8 nucleotides match TRBD2. This CDR3 spans 15 amino acids. Germline CDR1 SGHAT, CDR2 FQNNGV. CDR3 loop: CANSPGLVSIDTQYF. In DNA form, the CDR3 reads TGTGCCAACAGCCCGGGACTAGTTAGCATAGATACGCAGTATTTT. Full variable domain (missing parts from reference TRBV11-2 and TRBJ2-3): EAGVAQSPRYKIIEKRQSVAFWCNPISGHATLYWYQQILGQGPKLLIQFQNNGVVDDSQLPKDRFSAERLKGVDSTLKIQPAKLEDSAVYLCANSPGLVSIDTQYFGPGTRLTVL.

A remark on this clonotype: A junction end diverges from the germline sequence, so it may reflect a read error. This chain uses TRBV4-2 with TRBJ2-1; weak D call: TRBD2 (5 bases). Germline CDR1 is LGHNA and CDR2 is YNFKEQ. The CDR3 is 16 residues long. CDR3 region: CAGSPGGGGGYNEQIF. CDR3 in DNA: TGTGCCGGCAGCCCCGGAGGTGGCGGAGGCTACAATGAGCAGATCTTC.

Many counts were recorded for this clonotype. This chain joins TRBV5-4 and TRBJ2-3; D is ambiguous. Germline CDR1 reads SGHNT; CDR2 reads YYREEE (reference sequence). The CDR3 is 13 amino acids. Between the trimmed V and J ends, which lost 0 bases and 1 base, there was a span of 3 bases. Here the CDR3 DNA reads TGTGCCAGCAGCTTGGCAGGCACAGATACGCAGTATTTT. Amino acids: CASSLAGTDTQYF.

This clonotype was seen repeatedly, ten times or more. The CDR3 region is CASSLLGGQGEQYF. CDR3 DNA: TGTGCCAGCAGCTTGCTTGGGGGGCAGGGCGAGCAGTACTTC. The rearrangement uses TRBV11-2 and TRBJ2-7; D assignment may be TRBD1 or TRBD2 (6 bases each). Germline V gene sequence: CDR1 SGHAT, CDR2 FQNNGV. V lost 3 bases, J lost 6 bases, and 15 bases lay in between. The CDR3 runs 14 residues.

Comments on this clonotype: A much more abundant neighbour one base away suggests this may be a read error. V gene TRBV29-1 combines with J gene TRBJ2-2, with 8 nucleotides matching TRBD2. Germline-derived CDR1 and CDR2 are SQVTM and ANQGSEA. V lost 7 bases to trimming and J lost 7 bases; unmatched junction nucleotides: 8. The CDR3 is made up of 13 amino acids. The CDR3 DNA reads as TGCAGCGCGTCTAGCGGGTACATCGGGGAGCTGTTTTTT. It translates to CSASSGYIGELFF.

This clonotype was counted many times. The genes are TRBV6-6 and TRBJ2-2; a possible D gene is TRBD1 (5 bases). CDR1 MNHNY and CDR2 SVGAGI come from the germline V gene (reference sequence). Between the trimmed V and J ends, which lost 7 bases and 6 bases, there was a span of 21 bases. The CDR3 length is 16 residues. CDR3 protein: CASNGPRQGYSGELFF. The CDR3 DNA reads as TGTGCCAGCAATGGGCCTAGGCAGGGATATTCCGGGGAGCTGTTTTTT.

At least ten counts were recorded for this clonotype. The chain joins TRBV30 to TRBJ2-3; either TRBD1 or TRBD2 may fit D (5 bases each). The ends were cut back, 4 bases at V and 6 bases at J, with 14 bases in the middle. The CDR3 extends over 13 amino acids. In germline, CDR1 is GTSNPN, CDR2 SVGIG (reference sequence). CDR3 nucleotides: TGTGCCTGGAAGGGACCTCACACGGATACGCAGTATTTT. It specifies CAWKGPHTDTQYF.

The J gene is TRBJ1-2, the V gene TRBV5-1; possible D gene TRBD1, 6 bases. CDR3 length: 12 residues. V gave up 7 bases and J gave up 3 bases, with 10 bases separating them. CDR1 is SGHRS and CDR2 is YFSETQ in the germline V gene. The CDR3 coding sequence is TGCGCCAGCCGGGACATAGACTATGGCTACACCTTC. Translation gives CASRDIDYGYTF.

This clonotype was detected ten times or more. The chain couples TRBV6-5 to TRBJ2-1; tentative D call: TRBD1 (5 bases). The CDR3 is 15 residues long. Trimming shortened V by 0 bases and J by 8 bases, and 14 bases separated the two germline ends. Germline V gives CDR1 MNHEY, CDR2 SVGAGI. CDR3 nucleotides: TGTGCCAGCAGTTACTCGGCAGGGCCCAGCGATGAGCAGTTCTTC. Translation: CASSYSAGPSDEQFF.

This clonotype was detected only once. A much more abundant neighbour one base away suggests this may be a read error. The CDR3 carries no conserved terminal phenylalanine or tryptophan, so it likely arises from a read error. This sequence joins TRBV6-5 and TRBJ1-5; D gene uncertain. The CDR3 loop spans 15 amino acids. Germline V gene data show CDR1 as MNHEY and CDR2 as SVGAGI. Between the trimmed V and J ends, which lost 6 bases and 3 bases, there was a span of 15 bases. This CDR3 reads CASSPLMGINQPQHL. CDR3 bases: TGTGCCAGCAGCCCCCTGATGGGGATCAATCAGCCCCAGCATCTT.

This rearrangement joins TRBV28 to TRBJ2-7; D is unresolved. CDR1 MDHEN and CDR2 SYDVKM come from the germline V gene. V was clipped by 5 bases and J by 6 bases, with 17 bases between them. The CDR3 is 14 residues long. The CDR3 spells CASSPWGRSGEQYF. The DNA for the CDR3 is TGTGCCAGCAGTCCCTGGGGAAGGTCTGGCGAGCAGTACTTC.

Of note for this clonotype: The junction departs from the called germline gene at one end, perhaps through a read error. The chain combines TRBV11-2 with TRBJ2-3; 7 bases line up with TRBD1. Per the germline V gene, CDR1 is SGHAT and CDR2 is FQNNGV. This CDR3 has 15 amino acids. CDR3 residues: CGSGPQGSDTGTRYF. The CDR3 region has the DNA TGTGGCAGCGGCCCACAGGGGTCAGACACAGGTACGCGGTATTTT.

Regarding this clonotype: One junction end does not reproduce the germline sequence, and a read error may be involved. The chain links TRBV29-1 to TRBJ2-7; weak D call: TRBD2 (6 bases). CDR1 is SQVTM, CDR2 ANQGSEA, per germline. This CDR3 is built from 15 residues. CDR3 nucleotide sequence: TGCAGCGTTGAAGACTCCGGGAGTCCCCCGTACGAGCAGCACTTC. This encodes CSVEDSGSPPYEQHF.